The T cell receptor beta chain described here comes from a study of cytomegalovirus exposure and HLA in healthy donors. Across the whole study: An earlier analysis found some 120 million unique TCR beta sequences from 150 million to 200 million T cells.

About this clone: The antigen remains unidentified.

PCR used 60 Vbeta primers and 13 Jbeta primers. Sequencing used immunoSEQ multiplex PCR; TCRdb keeps in-frame clones, though not all of them. This sample has about 120,000 clones, with just over 15% found just once. CDR1 is SGHTA, CDR2 FQGTGA, per germline. V was clipped by 1 base and J by 9 bases, with 13 bases between them. This CDR3 is built from 14 residues. The study's findings and limits: HLA restriction was apparent for most CMV-associated TCR beta chains in a later analysis.

The V and J genes are TRBV7-3 and TRBJ1-5; the D is unclear. This receptor was identified in a young woman in good health and CMV-seronegative. Specimen: PBMCs. The CDR3: CASSLNGGDSPQHF. CDR3 bases: TGTGCCAGCAGCTTAAACGGCGGGGATTCGCCCCAGCATTTT.